This TCR beta chain was obtained from a study of T cell responses to AZD1222 COVID-19 vaccine. Study results and limitations: Possibly, clonal diversity was underestimated; donors were largely white British and included more females. Mapped onto spike, vaccine-associated CD4 TCRs spanned it and were dominant at 160-218 and 743-854.

Trimming took off 0 bases at V and 2 bases at J, with 11 bases between the two ends. From germline, CDR1 is SGHDT and CDR2 YYEEEE. The CDR3 loop spans 15 amino acids. Profiled with immunoSEQ multiplex PCR; TCRdb holds only in-frame clones, not every one. This sample has around 150,000 clones, with about 80% found just once. Notes on this clone: The target antigen is unknown.

Sequenced material: peripheral blood, taken on day 0 of AZD1222 vaccination. The clonotype originates from an adult in good health. The J gene is TRBJ1-1, the V gene TRBV5-6; no firm D call. The CDR3 coding sequence is TGTGCCAGCAGCTTGGTCAGGCGGATTAACACTGAAGCTTTCTTT. It specifies CASSLVRRINTEAFF.